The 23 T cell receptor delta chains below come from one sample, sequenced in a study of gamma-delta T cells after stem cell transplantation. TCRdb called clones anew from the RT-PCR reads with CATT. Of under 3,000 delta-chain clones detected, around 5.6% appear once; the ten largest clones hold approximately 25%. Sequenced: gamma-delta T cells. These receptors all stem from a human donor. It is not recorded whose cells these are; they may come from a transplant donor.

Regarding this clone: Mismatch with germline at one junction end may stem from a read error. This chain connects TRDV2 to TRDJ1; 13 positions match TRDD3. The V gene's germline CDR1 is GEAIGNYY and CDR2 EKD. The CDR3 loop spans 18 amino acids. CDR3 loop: CACDTLLGDTRDTDKPIF. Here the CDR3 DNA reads TGTGCCTGTGACACCTTACTGGGGGATACGCGAGACACCGATAAACCCATCTTT.

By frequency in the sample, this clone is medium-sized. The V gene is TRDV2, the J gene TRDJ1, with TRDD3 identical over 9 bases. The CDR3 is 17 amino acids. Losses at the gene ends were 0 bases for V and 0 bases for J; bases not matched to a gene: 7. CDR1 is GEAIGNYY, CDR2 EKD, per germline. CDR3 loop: CACDTLTGGKYTDKLIF. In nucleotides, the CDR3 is TGTGCCTGTGACACCCTCACTGGGGGAAAGTACACCGATAAACTCATCTTT.

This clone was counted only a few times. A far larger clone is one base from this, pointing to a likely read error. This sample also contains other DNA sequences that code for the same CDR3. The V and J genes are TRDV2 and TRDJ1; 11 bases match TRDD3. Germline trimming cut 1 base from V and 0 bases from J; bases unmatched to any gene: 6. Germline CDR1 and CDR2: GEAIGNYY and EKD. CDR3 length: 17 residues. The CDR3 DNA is TGTGCCTGTGACACGATTGGGGGATACGCCAACACCGATAAACTCATCTTT. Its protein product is CACDTIGGYANTDKLIF.

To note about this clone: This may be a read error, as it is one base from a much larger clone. CDR3 in DNA: TGTGCCTGTGACACCGCCGCTGGGGGATCCGATAAACTCATCTTT. Protein product: CACDTAAGGSDKLIF. V usage is TRDV2 and J usage is TRDJ1; 9 bases match TRDD3. CDR3 size: 15 residues. V trimming: 0 bases; J trimming: 3 bases; junction bases outside the gene matches: 4. The germline gives CDR1 GEAIGNYY, CDR2 EKD.

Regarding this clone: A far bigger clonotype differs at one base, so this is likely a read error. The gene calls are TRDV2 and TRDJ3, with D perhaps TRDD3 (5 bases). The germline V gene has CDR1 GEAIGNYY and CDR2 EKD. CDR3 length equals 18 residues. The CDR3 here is CAYDTVLVDSWDTRQMFF. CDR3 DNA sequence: TGTGCCTATGACACCGTACTGGTAGACTCCTGGGACACCCGACAGATGTTTTTC.

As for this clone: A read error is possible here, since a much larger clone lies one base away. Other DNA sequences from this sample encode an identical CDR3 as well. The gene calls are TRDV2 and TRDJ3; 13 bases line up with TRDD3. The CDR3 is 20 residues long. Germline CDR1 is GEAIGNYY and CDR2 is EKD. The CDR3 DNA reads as TGTGCCTGCGACACAGTACTGGGGGATACGCGCGCCTGGGACACCCGACAGATGTTTTTC. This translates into CACDTVLGDTRAWDTRQMFF.

The CDR3 reads CACDVLGDKRDTDKLIF. CDR3 nucleotides: TGTGCCTGTGACGTACTGGGGGATAAACGGGACACCGATAAACTCATCTTT. This chain links TRDV2 with TRDJ1, with TRDD3 identical over 11 bases. V lost 3 bases and J lost 0; bases outside the gene matches: 8. Germline loops: CDR1 GEAIGNYY, CDR2 EKD. The CDR3 sequence is 17 residues long.

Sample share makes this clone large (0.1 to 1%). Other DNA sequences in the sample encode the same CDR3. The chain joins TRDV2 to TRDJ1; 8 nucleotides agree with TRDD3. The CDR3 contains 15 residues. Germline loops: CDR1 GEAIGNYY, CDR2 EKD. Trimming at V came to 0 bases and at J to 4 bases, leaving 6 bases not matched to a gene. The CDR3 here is CACDTVGDTNDKLIF. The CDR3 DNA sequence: TGTGCCTGTGACACCGTCGGGGATACTAACGATAAACTCATCTTT.

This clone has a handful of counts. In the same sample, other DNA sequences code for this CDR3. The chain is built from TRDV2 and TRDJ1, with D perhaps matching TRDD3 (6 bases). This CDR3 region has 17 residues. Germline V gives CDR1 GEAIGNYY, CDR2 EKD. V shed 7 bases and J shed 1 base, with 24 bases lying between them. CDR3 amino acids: CACDALVGAPSTDKLIF. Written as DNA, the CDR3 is TGTGCCTGCGACGCTTTAGTGGGGGCCCCCTCCACCGATAAACTCATCTTT.

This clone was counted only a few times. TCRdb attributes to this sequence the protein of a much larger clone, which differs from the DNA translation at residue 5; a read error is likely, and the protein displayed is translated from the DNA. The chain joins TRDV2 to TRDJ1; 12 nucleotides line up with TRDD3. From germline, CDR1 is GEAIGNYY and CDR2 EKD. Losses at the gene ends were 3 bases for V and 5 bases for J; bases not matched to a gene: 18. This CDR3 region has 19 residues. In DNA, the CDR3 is TGTGCCTGTGACGCCGTAGGGCTGGGGGATACGCATTTTCCGGATAAACTCATCTTT. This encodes CACDAVGLGDTHFPDKLIF.

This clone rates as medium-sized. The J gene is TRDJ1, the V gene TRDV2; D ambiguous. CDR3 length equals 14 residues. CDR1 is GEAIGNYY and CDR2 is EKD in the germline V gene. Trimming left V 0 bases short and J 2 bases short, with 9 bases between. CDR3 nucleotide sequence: TGTGCCTGTGACACCGTAGTATCGACCGATAAACTCATCTTT. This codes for CACDTVVSTDKLIF.

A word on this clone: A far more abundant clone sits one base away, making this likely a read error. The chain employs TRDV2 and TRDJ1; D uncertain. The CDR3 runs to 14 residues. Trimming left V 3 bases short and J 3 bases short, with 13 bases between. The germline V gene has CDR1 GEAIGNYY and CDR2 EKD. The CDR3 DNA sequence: TGTGCCTGTGACGCCGTTTCTCACCCCGATAAACTCATCTTT. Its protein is CACDAVSHPDKLIF.

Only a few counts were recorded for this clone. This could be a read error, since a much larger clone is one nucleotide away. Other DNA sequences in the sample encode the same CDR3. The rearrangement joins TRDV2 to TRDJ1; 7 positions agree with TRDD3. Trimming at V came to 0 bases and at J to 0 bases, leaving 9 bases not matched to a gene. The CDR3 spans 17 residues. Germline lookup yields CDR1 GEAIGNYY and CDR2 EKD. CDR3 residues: CACDTVGWGSNTDKLIF. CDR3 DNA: TGTGCCTGTGACACCGTGGGCTGGGGGTCGAACACCGATAAACTCATCTTT.

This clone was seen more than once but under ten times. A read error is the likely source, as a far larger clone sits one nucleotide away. CDR3 residues: CACDTVSHLDKLIF. The CDR3 DNA is TGTGCCTGTGACACCGTTTCTCACCTCGATAAACTCATCTTT. This chain links TRDV2 with TRDJ1, with D unclear. V dropped 0 bases and J dropped 4 bases, with 11 bases sitting between them. Germline CDR1 is GEAIGNYY and CDR2 is EKD. The CDR3 sequence is 14 residues long.

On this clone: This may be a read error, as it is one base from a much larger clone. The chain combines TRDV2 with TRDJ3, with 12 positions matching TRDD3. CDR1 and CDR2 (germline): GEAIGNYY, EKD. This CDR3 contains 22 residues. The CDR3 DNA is TGTGCCTGTGACATCCTGGGGGATACGCCGGAAAAGAGCTCCTGGGACATCCGACAGATGTTTTTC. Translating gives CACDILGDTPEKSSWDIRQMFF.

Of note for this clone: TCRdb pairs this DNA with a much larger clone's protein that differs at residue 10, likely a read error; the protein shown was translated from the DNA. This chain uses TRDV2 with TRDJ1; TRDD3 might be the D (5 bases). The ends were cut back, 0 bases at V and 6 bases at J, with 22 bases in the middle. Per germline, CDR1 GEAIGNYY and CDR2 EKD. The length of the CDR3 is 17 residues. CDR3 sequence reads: CACDTVSPGVILNKLIF. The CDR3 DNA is TGTGCCTGTGACACCGTTTCCCCAGGCGTGATACTCAATAAACTCATCTTT.

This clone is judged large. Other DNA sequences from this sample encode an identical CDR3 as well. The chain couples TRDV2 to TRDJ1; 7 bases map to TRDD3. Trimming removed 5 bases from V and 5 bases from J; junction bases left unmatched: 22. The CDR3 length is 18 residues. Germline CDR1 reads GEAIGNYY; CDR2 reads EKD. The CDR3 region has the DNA TGTGCCTGTGTAAATGTGGGGGGATCCCCAGCACTACATGATAAACTCATCTTT. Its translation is CACVNVGGSPALHDKLIF.

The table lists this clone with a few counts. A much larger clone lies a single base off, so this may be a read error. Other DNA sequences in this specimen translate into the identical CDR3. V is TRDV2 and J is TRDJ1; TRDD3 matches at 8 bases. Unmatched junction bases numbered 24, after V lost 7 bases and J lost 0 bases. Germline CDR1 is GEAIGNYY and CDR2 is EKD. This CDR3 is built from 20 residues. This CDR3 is CACDSMSSRTGGPHTDKLIF. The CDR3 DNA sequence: TGTGCCTGCGACTCCATGTCTAGTAGGACTGGGGGTCCTCACACCGATAAACTCATCTTT.

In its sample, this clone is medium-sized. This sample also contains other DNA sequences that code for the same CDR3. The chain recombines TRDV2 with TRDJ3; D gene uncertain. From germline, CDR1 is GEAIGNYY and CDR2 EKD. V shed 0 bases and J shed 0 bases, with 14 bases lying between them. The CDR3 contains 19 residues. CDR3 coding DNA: TGTGCCTGTGACACCGCCGGGCATACCCCCTCCTGGGACACCCGACAGATGTTTTTC. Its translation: CACDTAGHTPSWDTRQMFF.

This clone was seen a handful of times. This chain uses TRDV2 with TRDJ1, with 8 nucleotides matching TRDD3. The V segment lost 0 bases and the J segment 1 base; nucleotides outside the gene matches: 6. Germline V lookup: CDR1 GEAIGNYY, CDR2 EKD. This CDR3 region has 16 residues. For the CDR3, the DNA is TGTGCCTGTGACACCGTGGGGGATGCCCGCACCGATAAACTCATCTTT. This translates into CACDTVGDARTDKLIF.

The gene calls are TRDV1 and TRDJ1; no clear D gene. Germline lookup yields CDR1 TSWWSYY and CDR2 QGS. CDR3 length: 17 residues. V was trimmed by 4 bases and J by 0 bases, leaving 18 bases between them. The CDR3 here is CALGGHSRTSYTDKLIF. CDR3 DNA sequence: TGTGCTCTTGGGGGACATTCCCGTACTTCGTACACCGATAAACTCATCTTT.

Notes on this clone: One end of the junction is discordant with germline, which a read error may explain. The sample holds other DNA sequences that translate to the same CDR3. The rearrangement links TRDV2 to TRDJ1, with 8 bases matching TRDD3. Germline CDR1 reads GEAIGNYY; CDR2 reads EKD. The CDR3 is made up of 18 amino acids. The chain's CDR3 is CACDRLAGDTLDTDKLIF. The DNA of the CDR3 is TGCGCCTGTGACCGGTTAGCTGGGGATACCTTAGACACCGATAAACTCATCTTT.

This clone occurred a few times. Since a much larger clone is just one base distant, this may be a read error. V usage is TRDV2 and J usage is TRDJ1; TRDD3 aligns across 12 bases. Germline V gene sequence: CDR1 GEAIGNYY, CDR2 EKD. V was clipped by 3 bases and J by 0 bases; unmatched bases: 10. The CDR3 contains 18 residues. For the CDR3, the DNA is TGTGCCTGTGACGCCCTCCTGGGGGATACGTGGAACACCGATAAACTCATCTTT. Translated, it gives CACDALLGDTWNTDKLIF.